Below, one TCR beta chain is given with its context. Its specificity is not known. The data were taken from a study of shared clonotypes between healthy human individuals. Assay execution took place at the deep level. Sequencing was performed with immunoSEQ multiplex PCR; in TCRdb, only in-frame clones are kept and a portion is missing. The repertoire includes over a million clones, more than 95% of them detected once, and approximately 1.1% sits in the top ten. Splitting of CD4+ cells produced CD45RA+ naive and CD45RA-negative memory subsets. Findings and limits, study-wide: Lower generation probabilities were found for non-shared clonotypes than for those shared by all four donors.

V lost 0 bases to trimming and J lost 7 bases, with 18 bases between them. Germline V gene sequence: CDR1 WSHSY, CDR2 SAAADI. CDR3 size: 16 residues. Input material: naive CD4+ T cells sorted from blood. Subset meaning: CD45RA+ positively selected. This TCR came from a man aged 25 to 40 in good health. The chain is built from TRBV10-2 and TRBJ1-1; tentative D call: TRBD1 (5 bases). The CDR3 here is CASSESTGALGGEAFF. The CDR3 coding sequence is TGCGCCAGCAGTGAGTCGACCGGGGCGTTGGGGGGTGAAGCTTTCTTT.